This T cell receptor (beta chain) was sequenced in a study of blood T cell repertoires in COVID-19. Study information: T cells, B-cell-depleted T cells, or PBMCs supplied cDNA or gDNA.

Study processing details: Amplification with reference gene primers provided the estimates of nucleated cell counts. TCRdb keeps only in-frame clones here, not all; method: immunoSEQ multiplex PCR. The DNA gave D and trimming, while V, J and clone size come from that table. Among 78,000 or so clones listed, around 79% were seen once. Germline V lookup: CDR1 LGHDT, CDR2 YNNKEL (reference sequence). V trimming: 3 bases; J trimming: 7 bases; junction bases outside the gene matches: 5. The CDR3 is made up of 13 amino acids. The gene calls are TRBV3-1 (or the pseudogene TRBV3-2) and TRBJ2-7, with 8 nucleotides matching TRBD1. The sequence was obtained from a man older than 75 with acute or convalescent COVID-19. The source material was peripheral blood. Here the CDR3 DNA reads TGTGCCAGCAGCCAGATGACAGGGGAAGAGCAGTACTTC. This sequence encodes CASSQMTGEEQYF.